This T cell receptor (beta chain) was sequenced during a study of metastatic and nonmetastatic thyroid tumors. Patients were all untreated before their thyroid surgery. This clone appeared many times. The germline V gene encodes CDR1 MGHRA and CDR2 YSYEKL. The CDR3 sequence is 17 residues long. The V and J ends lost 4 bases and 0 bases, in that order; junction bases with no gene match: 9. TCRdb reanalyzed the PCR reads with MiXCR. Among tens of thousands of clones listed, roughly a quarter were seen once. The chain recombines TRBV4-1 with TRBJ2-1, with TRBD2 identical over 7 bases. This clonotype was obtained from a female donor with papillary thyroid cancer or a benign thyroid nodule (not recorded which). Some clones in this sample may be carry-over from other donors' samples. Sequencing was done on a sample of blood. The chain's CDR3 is CASSLDASGSSYNEQFF. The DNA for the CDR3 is TGCGCCAGCAGCCTTGACGCTAGCGGTAGCTCCTACAATGAGCAGTTCTTC.